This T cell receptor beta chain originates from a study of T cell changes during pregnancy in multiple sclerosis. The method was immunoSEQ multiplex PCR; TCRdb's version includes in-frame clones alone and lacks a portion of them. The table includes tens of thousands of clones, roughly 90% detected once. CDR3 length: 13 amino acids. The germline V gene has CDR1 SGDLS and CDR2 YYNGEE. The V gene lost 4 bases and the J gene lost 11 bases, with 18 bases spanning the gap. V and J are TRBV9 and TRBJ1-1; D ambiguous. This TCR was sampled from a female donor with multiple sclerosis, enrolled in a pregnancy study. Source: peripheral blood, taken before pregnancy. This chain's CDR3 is CASSLGILEVAFF. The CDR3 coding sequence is TGTGCCAGCAGCTTGGGAATCCTGGAGGTCGCTTTCTTT.